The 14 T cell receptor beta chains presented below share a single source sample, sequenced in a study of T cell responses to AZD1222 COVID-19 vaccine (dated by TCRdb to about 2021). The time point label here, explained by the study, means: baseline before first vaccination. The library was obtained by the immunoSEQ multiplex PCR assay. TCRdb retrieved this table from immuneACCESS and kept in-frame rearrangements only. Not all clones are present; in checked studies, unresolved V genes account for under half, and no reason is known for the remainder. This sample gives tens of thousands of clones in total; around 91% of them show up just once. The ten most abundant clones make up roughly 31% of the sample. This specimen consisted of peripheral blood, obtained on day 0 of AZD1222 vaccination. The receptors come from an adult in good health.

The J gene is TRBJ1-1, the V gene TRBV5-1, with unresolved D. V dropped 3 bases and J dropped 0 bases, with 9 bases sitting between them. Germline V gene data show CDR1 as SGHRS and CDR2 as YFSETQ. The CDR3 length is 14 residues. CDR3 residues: CASSYQAMNTEAFF. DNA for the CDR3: TGCGCCAGCAGCTACCAGGCCATGAACACTGAAGCTTTCTTT.

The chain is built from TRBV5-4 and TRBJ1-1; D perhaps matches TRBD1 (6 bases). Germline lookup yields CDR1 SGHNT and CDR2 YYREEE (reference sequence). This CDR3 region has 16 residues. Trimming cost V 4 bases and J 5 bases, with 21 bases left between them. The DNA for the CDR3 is TGTGCCAGCAGCACGTTCGGGACAAACCGGCAGACTGAAGCTTTCTTT. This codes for CASSTFGTNRQTEAFF.

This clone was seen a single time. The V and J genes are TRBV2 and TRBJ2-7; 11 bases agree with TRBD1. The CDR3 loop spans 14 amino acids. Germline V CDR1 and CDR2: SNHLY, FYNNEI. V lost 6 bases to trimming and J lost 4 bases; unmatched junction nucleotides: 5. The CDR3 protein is CASRKGQGEYEQYF. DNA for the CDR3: TGTGCCAGCAGGAAGGGACAGGGGGAGTACGAGCAGTACTTC.

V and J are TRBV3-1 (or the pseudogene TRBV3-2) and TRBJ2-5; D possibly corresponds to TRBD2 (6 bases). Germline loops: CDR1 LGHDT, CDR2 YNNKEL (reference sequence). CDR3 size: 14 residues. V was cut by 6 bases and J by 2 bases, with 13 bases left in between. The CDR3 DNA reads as TGTGCCAGCAGAAGCCTCGGGGGACAAGAGACCCAGTACTTC. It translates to CASRSLGGQETQYF.

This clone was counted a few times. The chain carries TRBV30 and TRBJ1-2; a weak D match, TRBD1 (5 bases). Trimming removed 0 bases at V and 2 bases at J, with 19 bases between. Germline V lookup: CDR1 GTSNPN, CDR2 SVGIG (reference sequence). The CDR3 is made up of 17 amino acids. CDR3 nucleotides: TGTGCCTGGAGTGTCCTCGTTCACAGGATCCGAAACTATGGCTACACCTTC. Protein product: CAWSVLVHRIRNYGYTF. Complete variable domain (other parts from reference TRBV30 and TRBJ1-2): SQTIHQWPATLVQPVGSPLSLECTVEGTSNPNLYWYRQAAGRGLQLLFYSVGIGQISSEVPQNLSASRPQDRQFILSSKKLLLSDSGFYLCAWSVLVHRIRNYGYTFGSGTRLTVV.

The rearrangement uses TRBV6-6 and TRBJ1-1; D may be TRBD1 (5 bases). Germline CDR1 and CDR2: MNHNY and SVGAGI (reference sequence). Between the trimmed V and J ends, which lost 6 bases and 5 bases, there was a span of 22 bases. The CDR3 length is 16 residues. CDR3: CASSQVEGRVGTEAFF. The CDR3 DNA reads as TGTGCCAGCAGCCAAGTCGAGGGGAGGGTTGGTACTGAAGCTTTCTTT.

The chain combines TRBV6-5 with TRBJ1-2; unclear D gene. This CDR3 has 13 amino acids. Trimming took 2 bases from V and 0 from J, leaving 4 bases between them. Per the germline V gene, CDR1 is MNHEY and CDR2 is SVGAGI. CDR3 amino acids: CASSYGPNYGYTF. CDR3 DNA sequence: TGTGCCAGCAGTTACGGCCCTAACTATGGCTACACCTTC.

CDR3 sequence: CASSVAPFNEQFF. CDR3 in DNA: TGTGCCAGCAGCGTAGCCCCGTTCAATGAGCAGTTCTTC. The chain joins TRBV9 to TRBJ2-1; no firm D call. The V end was cut by 0 bases, the J end by 6 bases, with 7 bases between. This CDR3 contains 13 residues. Germline V CDR1 and CDR2: SGDLS, YYNGEE.

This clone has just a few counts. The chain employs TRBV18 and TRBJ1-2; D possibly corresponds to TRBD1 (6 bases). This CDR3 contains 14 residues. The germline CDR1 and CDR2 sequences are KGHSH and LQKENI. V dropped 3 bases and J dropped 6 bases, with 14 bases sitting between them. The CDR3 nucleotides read TGTGCCAGCTCACCTCTAGGGGGGCGTGATGGCTACACCTTC. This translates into CASSPLGGRDGYTF.

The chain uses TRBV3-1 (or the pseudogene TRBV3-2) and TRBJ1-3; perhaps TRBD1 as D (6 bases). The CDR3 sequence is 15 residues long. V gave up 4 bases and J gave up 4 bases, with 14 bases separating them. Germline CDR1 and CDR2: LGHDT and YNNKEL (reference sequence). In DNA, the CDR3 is TGTGCCAGCAGCCCCCCAAGGGGGTTAGGAAACACCATATATTTT. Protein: CASSPPRGLGNTIYF.

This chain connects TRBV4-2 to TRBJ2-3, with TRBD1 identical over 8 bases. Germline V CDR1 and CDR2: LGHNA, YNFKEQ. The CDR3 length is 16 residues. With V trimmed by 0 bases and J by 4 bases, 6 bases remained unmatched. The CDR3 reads CASSQDKSGGADTQYF. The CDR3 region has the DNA TGTGCCAGCAGCCAAGATAAGTCAGGGGGCGCAGATACGCAGTATTTT.

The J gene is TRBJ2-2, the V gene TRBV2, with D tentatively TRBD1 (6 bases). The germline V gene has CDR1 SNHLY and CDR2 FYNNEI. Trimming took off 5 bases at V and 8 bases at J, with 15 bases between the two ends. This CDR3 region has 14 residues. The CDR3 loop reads CASSRGQSTGELFF. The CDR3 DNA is TGTGCCAGCAGTCGAGGACAGTCCACAGGGGAGCTGTTTTTT.

CDR3 amino acids: CASSQADILAKNIQYF. In DNA form, the CDR3 reads TGTGCCAGCAGCCAAGCAGACATACTAGCCAAAAACATTCAGTACTTC. The V call is TRBV4-2, the J call TRBJ2-4; D is ambiguous. Trimming took 1 base from V and 0 from J, leaving 10 bases between them. This CDR3 spans 16 amino acids. Germline V gene data show CDR1 as LGHNA and CDR2 as YNFKEQ.

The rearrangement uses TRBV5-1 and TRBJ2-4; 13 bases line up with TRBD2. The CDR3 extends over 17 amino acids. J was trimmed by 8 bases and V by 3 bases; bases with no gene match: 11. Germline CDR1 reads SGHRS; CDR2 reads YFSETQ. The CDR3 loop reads CASSSGLAGARNHIQYF. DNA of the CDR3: TGCGCCAGCAGCTCCGGACTAGCGGGAGCCCGCAACCACATTCAGTACTTC. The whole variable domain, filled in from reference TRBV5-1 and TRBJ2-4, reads KAGVTQTPRYLIKTRGQQVTLSCSPISGHRSVSWYQQTPGQGLQFLFEYFSETQRNKGNFPGRFSGRQFSNSRSEMNVSTLELGDSALYLCASSSGLAGARNHIQYFGAGTRLSVL.